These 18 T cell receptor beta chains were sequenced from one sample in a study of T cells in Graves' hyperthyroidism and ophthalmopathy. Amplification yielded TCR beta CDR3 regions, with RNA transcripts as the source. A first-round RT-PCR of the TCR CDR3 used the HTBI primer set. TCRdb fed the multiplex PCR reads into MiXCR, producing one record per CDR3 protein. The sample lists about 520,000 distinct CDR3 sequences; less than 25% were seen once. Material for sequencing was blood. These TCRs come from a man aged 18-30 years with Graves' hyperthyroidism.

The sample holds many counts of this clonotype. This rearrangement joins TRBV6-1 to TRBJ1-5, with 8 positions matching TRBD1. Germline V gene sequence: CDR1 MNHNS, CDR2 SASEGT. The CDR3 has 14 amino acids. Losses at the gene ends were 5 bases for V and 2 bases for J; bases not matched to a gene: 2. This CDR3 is CASSPGQGNQPQHF. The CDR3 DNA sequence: TGTGCCAGCAGTCCGGGACAGGGCAATCAGCCCCAGCATTTT.

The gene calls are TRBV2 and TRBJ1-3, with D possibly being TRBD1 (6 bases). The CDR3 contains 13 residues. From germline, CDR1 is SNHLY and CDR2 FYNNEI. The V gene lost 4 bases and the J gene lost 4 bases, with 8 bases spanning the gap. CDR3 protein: CASSAGAGNTIYF. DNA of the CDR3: TGTGCCAGCAGTGCAGGGGCAGGAAACACCATATATTTT. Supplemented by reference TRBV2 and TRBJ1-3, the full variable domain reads EPEVTQTPSHQVTQMGQEVILRCVPISNHLYFYWYRQILGQKVEFLVSFYNNEISEKSEIFDDQFSVERPDGSNFTLKIRSTKLEDSAMYFCASSAGAGNTIYFGEGSWLTVV.

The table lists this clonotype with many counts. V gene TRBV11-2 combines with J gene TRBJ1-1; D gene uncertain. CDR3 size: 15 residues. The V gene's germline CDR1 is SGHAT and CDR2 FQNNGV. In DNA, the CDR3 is TGTGTCAGTAGCCAACCGACGGGAATGAACACTGAAGCTTTCTTT. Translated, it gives CVSSQPTGMNTEAFF.

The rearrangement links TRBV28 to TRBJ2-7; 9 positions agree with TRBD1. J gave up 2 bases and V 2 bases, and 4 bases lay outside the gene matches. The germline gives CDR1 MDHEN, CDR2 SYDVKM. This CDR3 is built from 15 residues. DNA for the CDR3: TGTGCCAGCAGTTTAGGGGACAGGGTTGCCTACGAGCAGTACTTC. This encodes CASSLGDRVAYEQYF.

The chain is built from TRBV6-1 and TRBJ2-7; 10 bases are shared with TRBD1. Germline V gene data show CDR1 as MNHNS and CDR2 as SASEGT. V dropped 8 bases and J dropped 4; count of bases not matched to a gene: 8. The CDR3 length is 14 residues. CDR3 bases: TGTGCCAGCCGCAGGGACAGGGGACTATACGAGCAGTACTTC. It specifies CASRRDRGLYEQYF.

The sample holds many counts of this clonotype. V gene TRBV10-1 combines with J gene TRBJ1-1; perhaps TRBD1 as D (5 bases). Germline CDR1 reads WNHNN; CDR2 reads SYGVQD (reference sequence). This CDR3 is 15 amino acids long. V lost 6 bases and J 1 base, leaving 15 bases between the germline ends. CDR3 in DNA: TGCGCCAGCAGCGGACGACTGGGGGAGAACACTGAAGCTTTCTTT. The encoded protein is CASSGRLGENTEAFF.

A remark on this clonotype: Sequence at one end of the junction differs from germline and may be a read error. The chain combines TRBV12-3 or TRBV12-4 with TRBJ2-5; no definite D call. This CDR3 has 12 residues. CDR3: CASSLAREIQYF. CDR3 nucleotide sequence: TGTGCCAGCAGTTTAGCCCGAGAGATCCAGTACTTC.

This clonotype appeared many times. The CDR3 here is CATLVAGADGYTF. The DNA of the CDR3 is TGTGCCACCTTGGTGGCAGGGGCTGATGGCTACACCTTC. The chain joins TRBV28 to TRBJ1-2; TRBD1 might be the D (6 bases). V lost 10 bases and J lost 6, with 18 bases in between. The germline V gene has CDR1 MDHEN and CDR2 SYDVKM. The CDR3 consists of 13 residues.

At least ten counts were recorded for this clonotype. CDR3 residues: CSARIAGGFYEQYF. In DNA, the CDR3 is TGCAGTGCTAGAATAGCGGGGGGTTTCTACGAGCAGTACTTC. This sequence joins TRBV20-1 and TRBJ2-7; 10 bases map to TRBD2. This CDR3 is built from 14 residues. Per germline, CDR1 DFQATT and CDR2 SNEGSKA (reference sequence). The trim removed 2 bases at V and 3 bases at J, leaving 4 bases unmatched.

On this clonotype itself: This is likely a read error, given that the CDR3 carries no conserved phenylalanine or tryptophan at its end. CDR3: CASSLTGDHEQYY. In DNA form, the CDR3 reads TGTGCCAGCAGTCTGACAGGGGATCACGAGCAGTACTAC. The chain combines TRBV28 with TRBJ2-7; 8 bases map to TRBD1. Germline V gene lookup returns CDR1 MDHEN and CDR2 SYDVKM. Trimming cost V 5 bases and J 5 bases; bases outside gene matches: 5. There are 13 residues in the CDR3.

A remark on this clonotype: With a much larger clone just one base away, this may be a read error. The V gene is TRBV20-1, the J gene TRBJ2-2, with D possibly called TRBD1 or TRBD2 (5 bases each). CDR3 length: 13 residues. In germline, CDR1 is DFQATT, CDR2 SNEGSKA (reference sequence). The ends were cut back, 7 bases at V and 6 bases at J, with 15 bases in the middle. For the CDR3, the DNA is TGCAGTGTTAGGGACGCTTTTGCCGGGGAGCTGTTTTTT. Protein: CSVRDAFAGELFF.

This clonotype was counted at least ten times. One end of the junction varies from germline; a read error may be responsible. The CDR3 reads CASSLGGTYTEAFF. The CDR3 DNA sequence: TGTGCCAGCAGCTTAGGAGGGACGTACACTGAAGCTTTCTTT. The chain has TRBV12-3 or TRBV12-4 and TRBJ1-1; weak D call: TRBD1 (5 bases). The CDR3 covers 14 residues.

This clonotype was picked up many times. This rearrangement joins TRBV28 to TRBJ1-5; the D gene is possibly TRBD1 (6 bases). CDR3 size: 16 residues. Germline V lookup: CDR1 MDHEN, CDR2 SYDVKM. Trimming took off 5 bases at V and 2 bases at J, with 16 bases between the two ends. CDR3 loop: CASSPQSWTGNQPQHF. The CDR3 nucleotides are TGTGCCAGCAGTCCCCAGTCCTGGACAGGCAATCAGCCCCAGCATTTT.

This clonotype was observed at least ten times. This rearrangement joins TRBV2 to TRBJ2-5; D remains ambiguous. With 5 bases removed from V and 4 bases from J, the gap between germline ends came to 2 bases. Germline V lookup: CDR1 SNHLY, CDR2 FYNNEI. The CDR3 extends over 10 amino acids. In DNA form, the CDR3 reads TGTGCCAGCAGTACAGAGACCCAGTACTTC. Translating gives CASSTETQYF.

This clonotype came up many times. The CDR3 loop reads CSARYRDRGPSGFSYEQYF. CDR3 coding DNA: TGCAGTGCTAGGTATAGGGACAGGGGGCCTAGCGGGTTCTCCTACGAGCAGTACTTC. The V gene is TRBV20-1, the J gene TRBJ2-7, with 12 nucleotides matching TRBD1. Losses at the gene ends were 3 bases for V and 0 bases for J; bases not matched to a gene: 15. The germline V gene encodes CDR1 DFQATT and CDR2 SNEGSKA (reference sequence). The CDR3 covers 19 residues.

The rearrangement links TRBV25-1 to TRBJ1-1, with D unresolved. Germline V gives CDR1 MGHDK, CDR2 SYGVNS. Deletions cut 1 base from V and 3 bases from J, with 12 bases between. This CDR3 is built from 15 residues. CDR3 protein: CASSELEGAYTEAFF. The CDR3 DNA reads TGTGCCAGCAGTGAATTAGAAGGAGCTTACACTGAAGCTTTCTTT.

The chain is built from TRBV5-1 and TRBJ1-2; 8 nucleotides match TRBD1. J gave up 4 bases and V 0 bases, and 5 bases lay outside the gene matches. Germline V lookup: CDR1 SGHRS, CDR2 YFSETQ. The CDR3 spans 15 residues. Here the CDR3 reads CASSLETGAGYGYTF. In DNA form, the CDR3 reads TGCGCCAGCAGCTTGGAGACAGGGGCTGGCTATGGCTACACCTTC.

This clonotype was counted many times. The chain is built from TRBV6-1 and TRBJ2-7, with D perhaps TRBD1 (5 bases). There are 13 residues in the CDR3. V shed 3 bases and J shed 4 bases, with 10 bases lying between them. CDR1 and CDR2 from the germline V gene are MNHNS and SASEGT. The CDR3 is CASSEQGLYEQYF. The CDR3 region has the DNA TGTGCCAGCAGTGAGCAGGGTTTGTACGAGCAGTACTTC.